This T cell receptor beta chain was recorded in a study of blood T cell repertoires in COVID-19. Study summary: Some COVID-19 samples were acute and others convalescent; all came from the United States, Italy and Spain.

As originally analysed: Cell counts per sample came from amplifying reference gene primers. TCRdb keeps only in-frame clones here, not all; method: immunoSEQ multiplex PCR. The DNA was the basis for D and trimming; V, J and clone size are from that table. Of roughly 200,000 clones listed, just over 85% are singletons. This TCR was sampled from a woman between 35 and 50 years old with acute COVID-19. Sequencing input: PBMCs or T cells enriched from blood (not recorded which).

CDR3 nucleotides: TGTGCCAGCAGCCCAGGACAGTCTTCCGGCAGGGCAGAAAACACCATATATTTT. Protein: CASSPGQSSGRAENTIYF. The genes are TRBV9 and TRBJ1-3; D may be TRBD1 (6 bases). The germline V gene encodes CDR1 SGDLS and CDR2 YYNGEE. The CDR3 spans 18 residues. Trimming cost V 4 bases and J 6 bases, with 26 bases left between them.